This T cell receptor beta chain was profiled in a study of cytomegalovirus exposure and HLA in healthy donors. Study-wide results and caveats: A later analysis reported that several of the most significant clusters appeared to be linked to common viral pathogens, among them Epstein-Barr virus.

The CDR3 runs 14 residues. Germline CDR1 is MDHEN and CDR2 is SYDVKM. Unmatched junction bases numbered 8, after V lost 6 bases and J lost 4 bases. The primer mix had 60 Vbeta and 13 Jbeta primers. Clones were sequenced by immunoSEQ multiplex PCR, and TCRdb holds only the in-frame ones, with some missing. This table has approximately 95,000 clones, about 80% appearing once. About this clone: Its antigen is not identified.

The specimen was PBMCs. This chain connects TRBV28 to TRBJ2-7; 8 bases are a match to TRBD1. This clonotype was obtained from a man younger than 35 in good health and CMV-seropositive. Here the CDR3 reads CASRDRDEGYEQYF. The CDR3 DNA reads as TGTGCCAGCAGGGACAGGGATGAGGGATACGAGCAGTACTTC.